What follows are 26 T cell receptor beta chains derived from one specimen sequenced in a study of blood T cell repertoires in COVID-19. The repertoire was sequenced with immunoSEQ multiplex PCR; TCRdb's copy has only in-frame clones and lacks some. The sample records more than 90,000 clones, around 92% being singletons. Material for sequencing was peripheral blood. The receptors stem from a man aged 50 to 59 with active COVID-19.

The chain is built from TRBV15 and TRBJ1-5, with no clear D. Germline V gene sequence: CDR1 LNHNV, CDR2 YYDKDF (reference sequence). V was trimmed by 0 bases and J by 2 bases, leaving 11 bases between them. The CDR3 is 16 amino acids. CDR3 DNA sequence: TGTGCCACCAGCAGAGATTATGAGGGTGGCAATCAGCCCCAGCATTTT. It translates to CATSRDYEGGNQPQHF. Using reference TRBV15 and TRBJ1-5 for the parts outside the CDR3, the full variable domain is DAMVIQNPRYQVTQFGKPVTLSCSQTLNHNVMYWYQQKSSQAPKLLFHYYDKDFNNEADTPDNFQSRRPNTSFCFLDIRSPGLGDTAMYLCATSRDYEGGNQPQHFGDGTRLSIL.

The gene calls are TRBV5-6 and TRBJ2-2; tentative D call: TRBD2 (6 bases). Germline loops: CDR1 SGHDT, CDR2 YYEEEE. V was clipped by 4 bases and J by 1 base, with 11 bases between them. The CDR3 runs to 15 residues. CDR3 amino acids: CASSTGLQNTGELFF. DNA for the CDR3: TGTGCCAGCAGCACGGGACTTCAGAACACCGGGGAGCTGTTTTTT.

V usage is TRBV10-3 and J usage is TRBJ2-7; 10 bases are shared with TRBD1. The CDR3 runs to 13 residues. Germline lookup yields CDR1 ENHRY and CDR2 SYGVKD. The J segment lost 3 bases and the V segment lost 6 bases, leaving 2 bases of the junction unmatched. The CDR3 sequence: CAIRDRGSYEQYF. The CDR3 nucleotides read TGTGCCATCAGGGACAGGGGGAGCTACGAGCAGTACTTC.

This clone appeared a single time. V usage is TRBV11-3 and J usage is TRBJ2-1; a weak D match, TRBD2 (5 bases). The V gene lost 5 bases and the J gene lost 9 bases, with 20 bases spanning the gap. Germline V gene lookup returns CDR1 SGHNT and CDR2 YENEEA. This CDR3 comprises 15 residues. CDR3 loop: CASSPGGTGRSEQFF. CDR3 nucleotides: TGTGCCAGCAGCCCAGGCGGAACGGGAAGGTCTGAGCAGTTCTTC.

The chain uses TRBV14 and TRBJ2-1; the match to TRBD2 covers 12 bases. The V gene end was trimmed by 4 bases and the J gene end by 4 bases; junction bases not matched to a gene: 2. The germline V gene encodes CDR1 SGHDN and CDR2 FVKESK. The CDR3 totals 15 residues. DNA for the CDR3: TGTGCCAGCAGCCGGACTAGCGGGATTTACAATGAGCAGTTCTTC. Its translation: CASSRTSGIYNEQFF.

The table lists this clone with a few counts. The chain carries TRBV6-2 or TRBV6-3 and TRBJ2-2; TRBD1 matches 7 bases. The CDR3 runs 17 residues. V shed 5 bases, J shed 4 bases, and the junction held 13 bases outside the gene matches. Germline V gives CDR1 MNHEY, CDR2 SVGEGT. The CDR3 spells CASSTLYRGPSTGELFF. Here the CDR3 DNA reads TGTGCCAGCAGTACCCTCTACAGGGGTCCCAGCACCGGGGAGCTGTTTTTT.

In the case of this clone: An end of the junction differs from the germline gene, which may be a read error. V and J are TRBV5-6 and TRBJ2-1, with 11 bases matching TRBD2. The germline gives CDR1 SGHDT, CDR2 YYEEEE. CDR3 length equals 13 residues. CDR3 nucleotides: TGTGCCAGCAGCGCGTCCGGGACTAGCGGCCTTGTCTTC. It specifies CASSASGTSGLVF.

This chain joins TRBV7-3 and TRBJ2-2; 15 bases are a match to TRBD2. Trimming took 5 bases from V and 5 from J; bases not matched to a gene: 12. The CDR3 sequence is 19 residues long. In germline, CDR1 is SGHTA, CDR2 FQGTGA. The CDR3: CASSATGTSGRPGTGELFF. CDR3 nucleotides: TGTGCCAGCAGCGCGACCGGGACTAGCGGGAGGCCCGGAACCGGGGAGCTGTTTTTT.

This chain joins TRBV28 and TRBJ1-1, with D tentatively TRBD1 (6 bases). Per the germline V gene, CDR1 is MDHEN and CDR2 is SYDVKM. This CDR3 is 16 amino acids long. V was pared by 4 bases and J by 6 bases, with 21 bases between. CDR3: CASSSPTTGRAAEAFF. The CDR3 region has the DNA TGTGCCAGCAGTTCACCAACGACAGGCAGAGCGGCTGAAGCTTTCTTT.

V is TRBV18 and J is TRBJ1-1; 12 bases are a match to TRBD1. Germline V gene lookup returns CDR1 KGHSH and CDR2 LQKENI. This CDR3 comprises 18 residues. With V trimmed by 3 bases and J by 1 base, 9 bases remained unmatched. In DNA, the CDR3 is TGTGCCAGCTCACCGCCAATGGGACAGGGGGCTTCGAACACTGAAGCTTTCTTT. This encodes CASSPPMGQGASNTEAFF.

The table lists this clone with a count of one. V gene TRBV3-1 (or the pseudogene TRBV3-2) combines with J gene TRBJ1-2; no clear D. In germline, CDR1 is LGHDT, CDR2 YNNKEL (reference sequence). This CDR3 is 12 amino acids long. Trimming removed 6 bases from V and 8 bases from J, with 13 bases in between. CDR3 nucleotides: TGTGCCAGCAGTCGGAATGACGGGGGCTACACCTTC. Its protein product is CASSRNDGGYTF.

The chain uses TRBV2 and TRBJ2-2, with 9 bases identical to TRBD1. V was pared by 6 bases and J by 3 bases, with 5 bases of the junction left unmatched. This CDR3 has 15 amino acids. CDR1 and CDR2 (germline): SNHLY, FYNNEI. The CDR3 loop is CASRPGTGHTGELFF. DNA for the CDR3: TGTGCCAGCAGGCCCGGGACAGGGCACACCGGGGAGCTGTTTTTT. The full variable domain, completed using reference TRBV2 and TRBJ2-2, is EPEVTQTPSHQVTQMGQEVILRCVPISNHLYFYWYRQILGQKVEFLVSFYNNEISEKSEIFDDQFSVERPDGSNFTLKIRSTKLEDSAMYFCASRPGTGHTGELFFGEGSRLTVL.

The CDR3 region has the DNA TGTGCCAGCAGCTTGGCCGTGCGGGAGGGTGTAGAGACCCAGTACTTC. The encoded protein is CASSLAVREGVETQYF. The rearrangement uses TRBV5-5 and TRBJ2-5, with 9 bases that match TRBD2. Germline V gives CDR1 SGHKS, CDR2 YYEKEE (reference sequence). This CDR3 has 16 amino acids. The V segment lost 0 bases and the J segment 4 bases; nucleotides outside the gene matches: 7.

This chain links TRBV11-2 with TRBJ2-2; 7 bases align to TRBD2. The CDR3 is 14 amino acids. V dropped 4 bases and J dropped 6; count of bases not matched to a gene: 5. Germline V gene sequence: CDR1 SGHAT, CDR2 FQNNGV. CDR3 in amino acids: CASSWGAGAGELFF. CDR3 DNA: TGTGCCAGCAGCTGGGGCGCGGGGGCCGGGGAGCTGTTTTTT.

This chain links TRBV7-3 with TRBJ2-2; no definite D call. The V end lost 4 bases, the J end lost 1 base, and 7 bases lay between the germline ends. Germline V gene data show CDR1 as SGHTA and CDR2 as FQGTGA. The CDR3 contains 14 residues. CDR3 coding DNA: TGTGCCAGCAGCTATGGCGGGAACACCGGGGAGCTGTTTTTT. It encodes CASSYGGNTGELFF.

This rearrangement joins TRBV11-3 to TRBJ2-1; D remains ambiguous. With 0 bases removed from V and 0 bases from J, the gap between germline ends came to 6 bases. This CDR3 region has 15 residues. From germline, CDR1 is SGHNT and CDR2 YENEEA. The DNA of the CDR3 is TGTGCCAGCAGCTTAGACGAGAGCTCCTACAATGAGCAGTTCTTC. Translated, it gives CASSLDESSYNEQFF.

The CDR3 sequence: CASSRTGGIETQYF. The CDR3 nucleotides read TGTGCCAGCAGTCGGACAGGGGGCATAGAGACCCAGTACTTC. J is TRBJ2-5 and V is TRBV28, with 11 bases lining up with TRBD1. This CDR3 is built from 14 residues. Germline-derived CDR1 and CDR2 are MDHEN and SYDVKM. V trimming: 5 bases; J trimming: 4 bases; junction bases outside the gene matches: 3.

This chain connects TRBV30 to TRBJ2-2; 9 positions agree with TRBD1. V was pared by 2 bases and J by 6 bases, with 7 bases of the junction left unmatched. The CDR3 consists of 15 residues. Per germline, CDR1 GTSNPN and CDR2 SVGIG (reference sequence). CDR3 amino acids: CAWSYGQGYAGELFF. Written as DNA, the CDR3 is TGTGCCTGGAGTTATGGACAGGGGTACGCCGGGGAGCTGTTTTTT.

The chain's CDR3 is CASSFHFENTEAFF. The CDR3 DNA is TGTGCCAGCAGCTTTCACTTTGAGAACACTGAAGCTTTCTTT. The V call is TRBV7-9, the J call TRBJ1-1; D gene ambiguous. Germline V gene sequence: CDR1 SEHNR, CDR2 FQNEAQ (reference sequence). The CDR3 covers 14 residues. V was trimmed by 3 bases and J by 1 base, leaving 9 bases between them.

The chain joins TRBV5-1 to TRBJ1-1; D may be TRBD1 (6 bases). V lost 4 bases, J lost 5 bases, and 18 bases lay in between. The CDR3 consists of 15 residues. Germline V gene lookup returns CDR1 SGHRS and CDR2 YFSETQ. CDR3 nucleotides: TGCGCCAGCAGCCTGGAAGGGGGAGGGGTGACTGAAGCTTTCTTT. Translating gives CASSLEGGGVTEAFF.

A single count supports this clone. The chain employs TRBV29-1 and TRBJ1-1, with D possibly being TRBD1 (6 bases). The CDR3 spans 13 residues. Germline-derived CDR1 and CDR2 are SQVTM and ANQGSEA. Trimming shortened V by 1 base and J by 4 bases, and 10 bases separated the two germline ends. The CDR3 reads CSVEGAGATEAFF. For the CDR3, the DNA is TGCAGCGTTGAAGGTGCGGGGGCCACTGAAGCTTTCTTT.

The chain employs TRBV5-1 and TRBJ2-7; 8 bases map to TRBD2. Germline V lookup: CDR1 SGHRS, CDR2 YFSETQ. V lost 5 bases, J lost 0 bases, and 7 bases stayed unmatched. The CDR3 is made up of 15 amino acids. CDR3 loop: CASSRTSGSSYEQYF. The CDR3 DNA is TGCGCCAGCAGTCGAACTAGCGGCTCCTCCTACGAGCAGTACTTC.

The chain combines TRBV9 with TRBJ1-3, with TRBD1 as a possible D gene (6 bases). This CDR3 contains 19 residues. Germline V gene sequence: CDR1 SGDLS, CDR2 YYNGEE. Trimming pared 3 bases from V and 0 bases from J, leaving 22 bases between. The CDR3 DNA follows: TGTGCCAGCAGCGCCCAATCCCCGGGACAATCCTTCTCTGGAAACACCATATATTTT. Its translation is CASSAQSPGQSFSGNTIYF.

The gene calls are TRBV27 and TRBJ1-1, with 8 positions matching TRBD1. This CDR3 contains 16 residues. The V and J ends lost 6 bases and 4 bases, in that order; junction bases with no gene match: 13. Germline assignment: CDR1 MNHEY and CDR2 SMNVEV (reference sequence). In DNA form, the CDR3 reads TGTGCCAGCAGCTCACCCTCCAGGGGGCGCGTCACTGAAGCTTTCTTT. Protein product: CASSSPSRGRVTEAFF.

The rearrangement joins TRBV13 to TRBJ2-5; 8 bases match TRBD2. Germline V gives CDR1 PRHDT, CDR2 FYEKMQ (reference sequence). V dropped 1 base and J dropped 3; count of bases not matched to a gene: 7. The length of the CDR3 is 16 residues. The DNA of the CDR3 is TGTGCCAGCAGCTTAGTTTCGAGCGGGAGTGAAGAGACCCAGTACTTC. Translated, it gives CASSLVSSGSEETQYF.

The rearrangement joins TRBV27 to TRBJ1-4; D unclear. Trimming shortened V by 6 bases and J by 7 bases, and 12 bases separated the two germline ends. Germline CDR1 is MNHEY and CDR2 is SMNVEV (reference sequence). The CDR3 has 13 amino acids. For the CDR3, the DNA is TGTGCCAGCAGAACAAACAGAGCTGAAAAACTGTTTTTT. It yields the protein CASRTNRAEKLFF.